This T cell receptor (beta chain) was obtained from a study of T-cell reconstitution after alpha-beta-depleted transplantation in children. A library of TCRbeta sequences, prepared with unique molecular identifiers, was generated. In TCRdb, the PCR reads were re-called with MiXCR into one record per CDR3 protein. The repertoire includes about 980,000 distinct CDR3 sequences, around 30% of them detected once, and about 28% sits in the top ten. Trimming took 4 bases from V and 6 from J; bases not matched to a gene: 7. Germline values: CDR1 SGHKS, CDR2 YYEKEE (reference sequence). The CDR3 contains 15 residues.

The sample consisted of PBMCs, mostly from graft donor cells, taken 360 days after TCRalphabeta/CD19-depleted stem cell transplant. V is TRBV5-5 and J is TRBJ2-5; 12 positions agree with TRBD1. This clonotype was obtained from a boy under two years old who had a stem cell transplant for SCID, so the T cells may come from the graft donor. The CDR3 coding sequence is TGTGCCAGCAGCCCGCCGGGACAGGGGGCGAAGACCCAGTACTTC. Residues: CASSPPGQGAKTQYF.